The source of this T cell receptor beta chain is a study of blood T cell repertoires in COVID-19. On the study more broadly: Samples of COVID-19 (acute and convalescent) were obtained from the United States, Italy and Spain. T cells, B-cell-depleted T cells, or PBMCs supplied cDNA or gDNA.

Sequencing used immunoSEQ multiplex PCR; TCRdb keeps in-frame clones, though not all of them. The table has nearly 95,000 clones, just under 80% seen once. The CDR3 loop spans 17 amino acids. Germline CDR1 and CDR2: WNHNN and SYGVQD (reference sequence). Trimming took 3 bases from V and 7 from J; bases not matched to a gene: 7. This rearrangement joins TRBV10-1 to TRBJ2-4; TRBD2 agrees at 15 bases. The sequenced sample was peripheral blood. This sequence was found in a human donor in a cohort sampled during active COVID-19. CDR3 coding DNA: TGCGCCAGCAGTGATGGTGGACTAGCGGGGGGGCGGAACATTCAGTACTTC. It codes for CASSDGGLAGGRNIQYF.